This TCR beta chain was retrieved from a study of tissue T cells after allogeneic stem cell transplantation. Only in-frame clones appear in the TCRdb table, and some are missing; sequencing was by immunoSEQ multiplex PCR. Here the sample spans thousands of clones, 40% to 55% being singletons. Sample time point: mouse harvest day 7 after allogeneic transplant. Tail vein injection delivered 10^7 T-cell-depleted bone marrow cells and 10^6 splenic CD5+ T cells. For this clone: Antigen specificity is unknown. Genes and germline come from the mouse. The CDR3 is cut off 1 residue early in the read; its end comes from the germline J gene.

Study results and caveats: Within patients, tissue anatomy strongly shaped TCR repertoire composition. Motif-based clustering found tissue-specific repertoire signatures shared across patients, though few clones were shared. Some tissue clones might be persisting host cells; their alloreactivity or antigen specificity was not determined.

The CDR3 has 13 amino acids. V shed 1 base and J shed 6 bases, with 10 bases lying between them. Germline V gene sequence: CDR1 FNHDT, CDR2 SITEND (reference sequence). Material for sequencing was gut tissue. The source is a female BALB/c mouse given C57BL/6 T cells with graft-versus-host disease after an allogeneic hematopoietic cell transplant. This rearrangement joins TRBV19 to TRBJ1-1; D gene ambiguous. The sequenced CDR3 bases are TGTGCCAGCAGTATACCCCCCAGCTCAGAAGTCTTC. It codes for CASSIPPSSEVF. The CDR3 reads in full as CASSIPPSSEVFF. Filled out from reference TRBV19 and TRBJ1-1, the complete variable domain reads GGIITQTPKFLIGQEGQKLTLKCQQNFNHDTMYWYRQDSGKGLRLIYYSITENDLQKGDLSEGYDASREKKSSFSLTVTSAQKNEMAVFLCASSIPPSSEVFFGKGTRLTVV.